This T cell receptor (beta chain) originates from a study of siplizumab effects on memory and regulatory T cells (dated by TCRdb to between 2018 and 2020). Turning to the overall study: The study looked at the effect of siplizumab, an anti-CD2 antibody, on alloreactive T-cell subsets in allogeneic mixed lymphocyte reactions made from human PBMCs. General findings and caveats noted by the study authors: For roughly 75-96% of proliferating CD4+ or CD8+ clones, no naive or memory phenotype could be assigned. Siplizumab significantly lowered the cumulative frequency of alloreactive sequences that could be traced to unstimulated CD4+ memory T cells. Because sequences below about 10^-5 frequency were poorly captured, only a minor fraction of alloreactive clones could be mapped to unstimulated subsets. No functional confirmation was obtained for the suppressive function of proliferating Tregs from siplizumab cultures. Of the alloreactive CD4+ clones that could be mapped, the Treg-derived share averaged about 67% with siplizumab compared with approximately 30% in control reactions. Unstimulated naive T cells appeared to be more diverse than memory T cells, and naive cells seemed to make a substantial contribution to the alloresponse.

With respect to this clone: Its antigen is unknown. No base-level quality is on record; no much larger clone is a single base apart.

In three donor pairs, further sequencing was done on unstimulated CD8+ naive, CD4+ memory, CD8+ TEMRA, CD4+ naive and CD8+ effector memory subsets. Sorted unstimulated T cells, along with proliferating T cells recovered from mixed lymphocyte reactions, underwent TCRbeta CDR3 sequencing. Fresh whole blood from fewer than twelve HLA-typed healthy donors was used to isolate PBMCs. The CDR3 holds 15 amino acids from the cysteine to the phenylalanine. Just the 45-base CDR3 DNA is kept, in frame starting at base 1. V lost 5 bases and J lost 0 bases; the stretch between them is 14 bases long. According to the germline V gene, CDR1 reads SGHTA and CDR2 reads FQGNSA. Library preparation used the immunoSEQ multiplex PCR assay. Each sample had some 96,000 TCR templates assayed by the deep sequencing platform. Genomic DNA extracted from sorted T cells was used for TCRbeta CDR3 sequencing. As for the authors' bioinformatics: The R programming language was used for clonal analysis of the TCRbeta CDR3 data. Unstimulated samples were compared with post-reaction CFSE-low samples to define alloreactive CD4+ and CD8+ clones. By matching sequences to the repertoires of sorted unstimulated Treg and non-Treg cells, each alloreactive CD4+ clone was assigned a regulatory or non-regulatory origin. What TCRdb holds here is the immuneACCESS table cut down to in-frame rearrangements. Part of the clones is not present; checked against another copy, under half of the missing clones reflect an unresolved V gene, and the others are unexplained. V, J and clone size are those of that table, while D and trimming were read from the DNA. The sample table shows about 56,000 clones, and around 97% are seen once. Approximately 1.1% of the sample belongs to the ten largest clones.

This sequence originates from a human donor in good health. Here the chain combines TRBV7-2 and TRBJ2-7; there is no confident call for the D gene. The sample taken for sequencing was naive CD8+ T cells sorted from blood. The intended sense of this specimen's cell subset or site label: unstimulated naive T cells. The nucleotide sequence reads as follows: TGTGCCAGCAGCGGGTCCTCAGTCGGCTCCTACGAGCAGTACTTC. Translated, it reads CASSGSSVGSYEQYF. The entire variable domain, with the stretches around the CDR3 drawn from the reference TRBV7-2 and TRBJ2-7 proteins, is GAGVSQSPSNKVTEKGKDVELRCDPISGHTALYWYRQSLGQGLEFLIYFQGNSAPDKSGLPSDRFSAERTGGSVSTLTIQRTQQEDSAVYLCASSGSSVGSYEQYFGPGTRLTVT.